The following is a T cell receptor beta chain sequence with its context. The data are from a study of blood T cell repertoires in COVID-19. Study processing details: Reference gene primer amplification in the assay estimated nucleated cell counts. The repertoire was sequenced with immunoSEQ multiplex PCR; TCRdb's copy has only in-frame clones and lacks some. V and J calls plus clone size are reproduced from that table; the DNA served to infer D and trimming. The sample contains roughly 200,000 clones, roughly nine tenths of which appear only once. The CDR3 is 15 amino acids. The germline gives CDR1 KGHSH, CDR2 LQKENI. The V gene lost 3 bases and the J gene lost 6 bases, with 15 bases spanning the gap.

The sequenced sample consisted of peripheral blood. This TCR derives from a woman between 50 and 59 years old with COVID-19, enrolled during active disease. This chain uses TRBV18 with TRBJ2-1; tentative D call: TRBD1 (6 bases). CDR3 DNA sequence: TGTGCCAGCTCACCCTCCGGGACAAAGCGCAATGAGCAGTTCTTC. Translation: CASSPSGTKRNEQFF.